This is a list of T cell receptor beta chains from one sample in a study of PD-L1 blockade in urothelial cancer. Using immunoSEQ multiplex PCR, the repertoire was profiled, and TCRdb retains in-frame clones only, with some absent. The table records about 70,000 clones, around 80% of them present only once. The sequences come from PBMCs, collected around atezolizumab (anti-PD-L1) treatment. The receptor set was obtained from a man in his 70s with urothelial cancer. The CDR3 runs from the conserved cysteine through the conserved F or W. Fields, in order: J gene, clone size, D gene, V gene, CDR3 DNA, CDR3 protein. D genes are given only for firm matches. Size tells how often a clone was seen (once, few, many) or the class of an expanded clone, and some rows leave it out.

j_gene: TRBJ2-7
abundance: once
d_gene: .
v_gene: TRBV7-8
CDR3nt: TGTGCCAGCAGCTTATCAGGGTCCTACGAGCAGTACTTC
CDR3aa: CASSLSGSYEQYF

j_gene: TRBJ2-1
abundance: .
d_gene: TRBD1
v_gene: TRBV7-6
CDR3nt: TGTGCCAGCAGCTTAGAGCGGTGGAGGACAGGGGGCCTCAATGAGCAGTTCTTC
CDR3aa: CASSLERWRTGGLNEQFF

j_gene: TRBJ2-7
abundance: .
d_gene: .
v_gene: TRBV10-3
CDR3nt: TGTGCCATCAGCCGTGAGGACGAGCAGTACTTC
CDR3aa: CAISREDEQYF

j_gene: TRBJ2-3
abundance: .
d_gene: TRBD1
v_gene: TRBV18
CDR3nt: TGTGCCAGCTCACAAGACAGGGGTGGCACAGATACGCAGTATTTT
CDR3aa: CASSQDRGGTDTQYF

j_gene: TRBJ2-5
abundance: .
d_gene: .
v_gene: TRBV19
CDR3nt: TGTGCCAGTAGTATTGGTCCAGGATCAGAGACCCAGTACTTC
CDR3aa: CASSIGPGSETQYF

j_gene: TRBJ1-6
abundance: .
d_gene: .
v_gene: TRBV6-5
CDR3nt: TGTGCCAGCCGGCCCGGGGGGACGTATTCACCCCTCCACTTT
CDR3aa: CASRPGGTYSPLHF

j_gene: TRBJ1-1
abundance: .
d_gene: TRBD1
v_gene: TRBV12-5
CDR3nt: TGTGCTAGTGGCCGTGGACAGGGGGCCTCTGAAGCTTTCTTT
CDR3aa: CASGRGQGASEAFF

j_gene: TRBJ1-3
abundance: .
d_gene: .
v_gene: TRBV5-4
CDR3nt: TGTGCCAGCAGCTTGGTAGGGGGAGGAAACACCATATATTTT
CDR3aa: CASSLVGGGNTIYF

j_gene: TRBJ2-1
abundance: .
d_gene: .
v_gene: TRBV7-8
CDR3nt: TGTGCCAGCAGCTTTATTGCGGAGCAGTTCTTC
CDR3aa: CASSFIAEQFF

j_gene: TRBJ2-3
abundance: few
d_gene: TRBD2
v_gene: TRBV11-2
CDR3nt: TGTGCCAGCAGCTACCTGACTAGCGGGAGTTCAGATACGCAGTATTTT
CDR3aa: CASSYLTSGSSDTQYF

j_gene: TRBJ2-2
abundance: .
d_gene: TRBD1
v_gene: TRBV9
CDR3nt: TGTGCCAGCAAACGGGCAGGGGGTACCGGGGAGCTGTTTTTT
CDR3aa: CASKRAGGTGELFF